The next 11 T cell receptor beta chains were all read from a single sample in a study of blood T cell repertoires in COVID-19. Sequencing was performed with immunoSEQ multiplex PCR; in TCRdb, only in-frame clones are kept and a portion is missing. This sample has roughly 99,000 clones, with approximately 85% found just once. The sample consisted of peripheral blood. The source of these receptors is a woman aged 80 or over with active or convalescent COVID-19.

This chain connects TRBV6-5 to TRBJ2-4, with D possibly matching TRBD1 (6 bases). V was trimmed by 4 bases and J by 8 bases, leaving 18 bases between them. The germline CDR1 and CDR2 sequences are MNHEY and SVGAGI. CDR3 length equals 15 residues. The CDR3 is CASSSQGQGRHIQYF. DNA of the CDR3: TGTGCCAGCAGTTCCCAGGGGCAGGGTAGGCACATTCAGTACTTC.

V usage is TRBV9 and J usage is TRBJ2-1; the D is unclear. The germline V gene has CDR1 SGDLS and CDR2 YYNGEE. V lost 1 base and J 1 base, leaving 9 bases between the germline ends. There are 15 residues in the CDR3. CDR3 DNA: TGTGCCAGCAGCGTACGTACTGTTTCCTACAATGAGCAGTTCTTC. Residues: CASSVRTVSYNEQFF.

This clone has more than one count but fewer than ten. The chain recombines TRBV25-1 with TRBJ1-1; D is unresolved. The CDR3 extends over 12 amino acids. V was shortened by 4 bases and J by 5 bases, with 8 bases between the two germline ends. Germline assignment: CDR1 MGHDK and CDR2 SYGVNS. CDR3 region: CASSGDWTEAFF. The CDR3 DNA is TGTGCCAGCAGTGGAGACTGGACTGAAGCTTTCTTT.

This chain links TRBV7-8 with TRBJ2-7; 9 bases agree with TRBD2. Trimming at V came to 3 bases and at J to 0 bases, leaving 9 bases not matched to a gene. Germline values: CDR1 SGHVS, CDR2 FQNEAQ. This CDR3 is 17 amino acids long. The CDR3 sequence: CASSFRGSGRLSYEQYF. The CDR3 DNA reads as TGTGCCAGCAGCTTCCGGGGTAGCGGGAGACTCTCCTACGAGCAGTACTTC.

The chain employs TRBV5-4 and TRBJ2-7, with TRBD2 identical over 8 bases. CDR3 length: 15 amino acids. V lost 4 bases to trimming and J lost 4 bases; unmatched junction nucleotides: 10. Germline CDR1 SGHNT, CDR2 YYREEE (reference sequence). CDR3 protein: CASSLNSGRAYEQYF. Here the CDR3 DNA reads TGTGCCAGCAGCCTCAACAGCGGGAGAGCTTACGAGCAGTACTTC.

The chain joins TRBV7-3 to TRBJ2-2; maybe TRBD2 (5 bases). The CDR3 contains 13 residues. Germline V gene data show CDR1 as SGHTA and CDR2 as FQGTGA. V lost 5 bases, J lost 5 bases, and 9 bases lay in between. In DNA, the CDR3 is TGTGCCAGCAGCGAAGGACTTACCGGGGAGCTGTTTTTT. As protein: CASSEGLTGELFF.

This sequence joins TRBV5-6 and TRBJ1-1, with no clear D. Trimming left V 0 bases short and J 7 bases short, with 7 bases between. Germline V gives CDR1 SGHDT, CDR2 YYEEEE. This CDR3 region has 12 residues. The CDR3 sequence: CASSLDSFEAFF. Written as DNA, the CDR3 is TGTGCCAGCAGCTTGGACAGCTTTGAAGCTTTCTTT.

This chain uses TRBV6-2 or TRBV6-3 with TRBJ2-1, with 9 nucleotides matching TRBD1. Germline V gives CDR1 MNHEY, CDR2 SVGEGT. The V gene end was trimmed by 4 bases and the J gene end by 9 bases; junction bases not matched to a gene: 4. The CDR3 is made up of 13 amino acids. The CDR3: CASSSGQGIEQFF. For the CDR3, the DNA is TGTGCCAGCAGTTCGGGACAGGGCATTGAGCAGTTCTTC.

The rearrangement joins TRBV5-4 to TRBJ2-2; no reliable D call. Germline V gene data show CDR1 as SGHNT and CDR2 as YYREEE (reference sequence). This CDR3 has 15 residues. Between the trimmed V and J ends, which lost 0 bases and 0 bases, there was a span of 6 bases. In nucleotides, the CDR3 is TGTGCCAGCAGCTTGGGCTACTCGAACACCGGGGAGCTGTTTTTT. The encoded protein is CASSLGYSNTGELFF.

In its sample, this clone was seen once. V usage is TRBV9 and J usage is TRBJ1-5, with D possibly matching TRBD1 (5 bases). Germline CDR1 is SGDLS and CDR2 is YYNGEE. The CDR3 spans 17 residues. The V gene lost 0 bases and the J gene lost 0 bases, with 13 bases spanning the gap. CDR3 sequence: CASSVGPAGHSNQPQHF. As DNA, the CDR3 is TGTGCCAGCAGCGTAGGCCCGGCGGGGCATAGCAATCAGCCCCAGCATTTT. Drawing the rest from reference TRBV9 and TRBJ1-5, the complete variable domain is DSGVTQTPKHLITATGQRVTLRCSPRSGDLSVYWYQQSLDQGLQFLIQYYNGEERAKGNILERFSAQQFPDLHSELNLSSLELGDSALYFCASSVGPAGHSNQPQHFGDGTRLSIL.

This rearrangement joins TRBV7-8 to TRBJ2-3; no clear D gene. The V end lost 3 bases, the J end lost 8 bases, and 9 bases lay between the germline ends. Germline loops: CDR1 SGHVS, CDR2 FQNEAQ. The length of the CDR3 is 12 residues. As DNA, the CDR3 is TGTGCCAGCAGCTTTCAGGCCGGTACGCAGTATTTT. Translation gives CASSFQAGTQYF.